This passage covers 29 T cell receptor beta chains from one sample sequenced in a study of molecular identifiers for immune sequencing clone quantification. TCRdb re-called the PCR reads with MiXCR, one entry per CDR3 protein. Of tens of thousands of distinct CDR3 sequences detected, 15% to 20% appear once; the ten largest clones hold 1.5%. The sample consisted of naive CD8+ T cells from blood, with Jurkat cell RNA spiked in. Subset defined: FACS-sorted CD8+CD4-CCR7+CD45RA+ naive T cells. The receptors were gathered from a human donor in good health. Some libraries in this study had Jurkat cell RNA spiked in.

This clonotype has ten or more counts. This chain links TRBV7-9 with TRBJ2-3; 8 bases line up with TRBD2. The CDR3 spans 17 residues. Germline-derived CDR1 and CDR2 are SEHNR and FQNEAQ (reference sequence). V lost 1 base and J lost 6; bases outside the gene matches: 12. This chain's CDR3 is CASSLGGGTSPRDTQYF. The CDR3 bases are TGTGCCAGCAGCTTAGGGGGGGGGACTAGTCCCCGCGATACGCAGTATTTT.

The chain couples TRBV3-1 to TRBJ2-1; a possible D gene is TRBD1 (5 bases). This CDR3 is 17 amino acids long. The V gene's germline CDR1 is LGHDT and CDR2 YNNKEL (reference sequence). Trimming removed 4 bases at V and 0 bases at J, with 16 bases between. CDR3 region: CASSPPLGVPSYNEQFF. CDR3 coding DNA: TGTGCCAGCAGCCCACCGCTAGGGGTACCCTCCTACAATGAGCAGTTCTTC.

This clonotype was found many times. The chain couples TRBV6-5 to TRBJ2-7; no clear D gene. V was clipped by 2 bases and J by 1 base, with 12 bases between them. CDR1 is MNHEY and CDR2 is SVGAGI in the germline V gene. This CDR3 is 15 amino acids long. In nucleotides, the CDR3 is TGTGCCAGCAGTTACGCCAGTGGCAGATCCTACGAGCAGTACTTC. Translating it yields CASSYASGRSYEQYF.

Concerning this clonotype itself: A much bigger clone sits one base away, suggesting this may be a read error. As the CDR3 is not closed by the conserved phenylalanine or tryptophan, this likely results from a read error. The V gene is TRBV28, the J gene TRBJ1-4; D might be TRBD1 (5 bases). The CDR3 spans 13 residues. Germline-derived CDR1 and CDR2 are MDHEN and SYDVKM. Trimming left V 10 bases short and J 4 bases short, with 13 bases between. In DNA form, the CDR3 reads TGTGCCACCCTCGGGACGGTTAATGAAAAACTGTTTCTT. Residues: CATLGTVNEKLFL.

Many counts were recorded for this clonotype. The rearrangement uses TRBV28 and TRBJ1-4, with D unclear. The ends were cut back, 2 bases at V and 8 bases at J, with 15 bases in the middle. Per germline, CDR1 MDHEN and CDR2 SYDVKM. The CDR3 covers 15 residues. CDR3 DNA: TGTGCCAGCAGTTTAACCACGGACGGCTCCGAAAAACTGTTTTTT. This gives the protein CASSLTTDGSEKLFF. Using reference TRBV28 and TRBJ1-4 for the parts outside the CDR3, the full variable domain is DVKVTQSSRYLVKRTGEKVFLECVQDMDHENMFWYRQDPGLGLRLIYFSYDVKMKEKGDIPEGYSVSREKKERFSLILESASTNQTSMYLCASSLTTDGSEKLFFGSGTQLSVL.

This clonotype was observed at least ten times. The DNA of the CDR3 is TGTGCCAGCAGCGCTGGGGTAGCGGGAAACCAAGAGACCCAGTACTTC. Translation: CASSAGVAGNQETQYF. The gene calls are TRBV7-9 and TRBJ2-5; 8 nucleotides agree with TRBD2. With V trimmed by 5 bases and J by 0 bases, 8 bases remained unmatched. Germline CDR1 is SEHNR and CDR2 is FQNEAQ (reference sequence). This CDR3 has 16 amino acids.

The chain couples TRBV3-1 to TRBJ2-1, with 10 nucleotides matching TRBD1. V was clipped by 2 bases and J by 10 bases; unmatched bases: 11. Germline V CDR1 and CDR2: LGHDT, YNNKEL (reference sequence). The CDR3 contains 16 residues. For the CDR3, the DNA is TGTGCCAGCAGCCAACCGGGACAGGGGCTCAGGTGGGAGCAGTTCTTC. Protein sequence: CASSQPGQGLRWEQFF.

This clonotype was counted many times. V is TRBV6-6 and J is TRBJ2-1; 12 nucleotides match TRBD2. The length of the CDR3 is 18 residues. Per germline, CDR1 MNHNY and CDR2 SVGAGI (reference sequence). J was trimmed by 4 bases and V by 5 bases; bases with no gene match: 12. CDR3 residues: CASSQGSLAGGPYNEQFF. CDR3 coding DNA: TGTGCCAGCAGTCAAGGGAGCCTAGCGGGAGGGCCGTACAATGAGCAGTTCTTC.

The chain employs TRBV27 and TRBJ1-1; no clear D gene. The CDR3 is made up of 14 amino acids. The V and J ends lost 2 bases and 0 bases respectively, with 7 bases between them. The germline gives CDR1 MNHEY, CDR2 SMNVEV (reference sequence). CDR3 in amino acids: CASSLGVMNTEAFF. In DNA, the CDR3 is TGTGCCAGCAGTTTAGGAGTTATGAACACTGAAGCTTTCTTT.

To note about this clonotype: A read error may explain this, as a much larger clone is one base away. V gene TRBV3-1 combines with J gene TRBJ2-1; the D gene is possibly TRBD2 (6 bases). Germline CDR1 is LGHDT and CDR2 is YNNKEL (reference sequence). CDR3 length: 17 amino acids. This CDR3 reads CASSPKGAGYVRNGQFF. CDR3 nucleotide sequence: TGTGCCAGCAGCCCAAAGGGAGCGGGCTACGTGAGGAATGGGCAGTTCTTC.

This clonotype was detected many times. This chain uses TRBV28 with TRBJ2-1; D uncertain. CDR1 and CDR2 (germline): MDHEN, SYDVKM. This CDR3 region has 17 residues. Trimming removed 4 bases from V and 0 bases from J, with 16 bases in between. CDR3 protein: CASSSLPHVSSYNEQFF. In DNA form, the CDR3 reads TGTGCCAGCAGTTCCCTACCTCACGTGAGCTCCTACAATGAGCAGTTCTTC.

V and J are TRBV27 and TRBJ2-1, with 8 bases that match TRBD2. V gave up 3 bases and J gave up 6 bases; unmatched junction bases: 10. Per the germline V gene, CDR1 is MNHEY and CDR2 is SMNVEV (reference sequence). CDR3 length equals 16 residues. This chain's CDR3 is CASSFQSGSQGNEQFF. CDR3 bases: TGTGCCAGCAGTTTCCAAAGCGGGAGCCAGGGCAATGAGCAGTTCTTC.

The rearrangement joins TRBV30 to TRBJ2-5; TRBD2 might be the D (6 bases). There are 15 residues in the CDR3. The germline gives CDR1 GTSNPN, CDR2 SVGIG (reference sequence). V was pared by 0 bases and J by 5 bases, with 16 bases between. CDR3 in amino acids: CAWSVRVGSQETQYF. CDR3 in DNA: TGTGCCTGGAGTGTACGAGTCGGGAGCCAGGAGACCCAGTACTTC.

A few counts support this clonotype. V usage is TRBV5-4 and J usage is TRBJ1-1, with D perhaps matching TRBD1 (5 bases). V lost 1 base and J lost 8, with 12 bases in between. Germline CDR1 reads SGHNT; CDR2 reads YYREEE (reference sequence). The CDR3 extends over 13 amino acids. Written as DNA, the CDR3 is TGTGCCAGCAGCTTGTATTCGGGACCAGAAGCTTTCTTT. Its protein product is CASSLYSGPEAFF. Full variable domain (rest looked up from reference TRBV5-4 and TRBJ1-1): ETGVTQSPTHLIKTRGQQVTLRCSSQSGHNTVSWYQQALGQGPQFIFQYYREEENGRGNFPPRFSGLQFPNYSSELNVNALELDDSALYLCASSLYSGPEAFFGQGTRLTVV.

This clonotype appeared a few times. This chain uses TRBV6-1 with TRBJ2-2; 9 bases map to TRBD1. Germline V gene lookup returns CDR1 MNHNS and CDR2 SASEGT. The trim removed 7 bases at V and 8 bases at J, leaving 11 bases unmatched. CDR3 length equals 15 residues. The CDR3 protein is CASILRDRATGELFF. CDR3 sequence (DNA): TGTGCCAGCATCCTCCGGGACAGGGCCACAGGGGAGCTGTTTTTT.

This clonotype was recorded only once. Possible read error: a much larger clone is one base away. The genes are TRBV4-3 and TRBJ2-7; D possibly corresponds to TRBD1 (6 bases). This CDR3 comprises 15 residues. Germline loops: CDR1 LGHNA, CDR2 YSLEER. CDR3 DNA: TGCGCCATCAGCCAAGATGTAGCAGGGGCCTACGAGCAGTACTTC. Translating it yields CAISQDVAGAYEQYF.

In this sample, this clonotype turned up many times. The J gene is TRBJ2-1, the V gene TRBV11-2; the match to TRBD2 covers 7 bases. The CDR3 sequence is 13 residues long. Germline V gene data show CDR1 as SGHAT and CDR2 as FQNNGV. V lost 5 bases to trimming and J lost 5 bases; unmatched junction nucleotides: 3. CDR3 DNA: TGTGCCAGCAGCCCTGGACTAGACAATGAGCAGTTCTTC. This encodes CASSPGLDNEQFF.

Many counts were recorded for this clonotype. J is TRBJ1-5 and V is TRBV19; a weak D match, TRBD1 (6 bases). Germline V gives CDR1 LNHDA, CDR2 SQIVND (reference sequence). CDR3 length: 17 residues. V gave up 1 base and J gave up 5 bases, with 18 bases separating them. Here the CDR3 reads CASSIGDLEGVDQPQHF. In DNA, the CDR3 is TGTGCCAGTAGTATAGGTGATTTGGAGGGGGTGGATCAGCCCCAGCATTTT. The complete variable domain, with remaining parts taken from reference TRBV19 and TRBJ1-5, reads DGGITQSPKYLFRKEGQNVTLSCEQNLNHDAMYWYRQDPGQGLRLIYYSQIVNDFQKGDIAEGYSVSREKKESFPLTVTSAQKNPTAFYLCASSIGDLEGVDQPQHFGDGTRLSIL.

This clonotype has ten or more counts. The rearrangement joins TRBV7-8 to TRBJ1-3; D is undetermined. From germline, CDR1 is SGHVS and CDR2 FQNEAQ. Trimming removed 2 bases from V and 4 bases from J, with 9 bases in between. The CDR3 covers 14 residues. CDR3 sequence (DNA): TGTGCCAGCAGCTTACCCGTGGAGGGAAACACCATATATTTT. The encoded protein is CASSLPVEGNTIYF.

This chain joins TRBV11-1 and TRBJ2-1; D may be TRBD2 (5 bases). V lost 1 base to trimming and J lost 6 bases, with 13 bases between them. CDR3 length equals 15 residues. The germline gives CDR1 SGHAT, CDR2 FQDESV (reference sequence). CDR3 in amino acids: CASSLDRGRVNEQFF. The CDR3 coding sequence is TGTGCCAGCAGCTTAGACCGGGGTAGGGTCAATGAGCAGTTCTTC. The variable domain in full, completed from reference TRBV11-1 and TRBJ2-1, reads EAEVAQSPRYKITEKSQAVAFWCDPISGHATLYWYRQILGQGPELLVQFQDESVVDDSQLPKDRFSAERLKGVDSTLKIQPAELGDSAMYLCASSLDRGRVNEQFFGPGTRLTVL.

Many counts were recorded for this clonotype. This chain connects TRBV6-5 to TRBJ2-7; tentative D call: TRBD2 (6 bases). Germline CDR1 MNHEY, CDR2 SVGAGI. Trimming pared 6 bases from V and 4 bases from J, leaving 40 bases between. This CDR3 has 22 amino acids. The DNA for the CDR3 is TGTGCCAGCAGCAAACGGTGGCTTGGTCGGGGGAATATTTTAATGGGAATATACGAGCAGTACTTC. Translated, it gives CASSKRWLGRGNILMGIYEQYF.

The V call is TRBV5-5, the J call TRBJ2-1; 11 bases line up with TRBD2. The CDR3 sequence is 18 residues long. Germline trimming cut 2 bases from V and 9 bases from J; bases unmatched to any gene: 16. Germline V gene data show CDR1 as SGHKS and CDR2 as YYEKEE (reference sequence). The CDR3 DNA is TGTGCCAGCAGCTTCTTCCGGCGGGGGACTAGCGGAGCGGGTGAGCAGTTCTTC. Translated, it gives CASSFFRRGTSGAGEQFF.

This clonotype was recorded at least ten times. The gene calls are TRBV5-6 and TRBJ1-5; 8 bases align to TRBD1. Germline assignment: CDR1 SGHDT and CDR2 YYEEEE. CDR3 length: 14 residues. Unmatched junction bases numbered 5, after V lost 4 bases and J lost 5 bases. CDR3 nucleotide sequence: TGTGCCAGCAGCAAGGGACAGGCCTATCAGCCCCAGCATTTT. Translation: CASSKGQAYQPQHF.

CDR3 sequence (DNA): TGTGCCAGCAGTCCCGACTCTGGAAACACCATATATTTT. Translating gives CASSPDSGNTIYF. V gene TRBV12-3 or TRBV12-4 combines with J gene TRBJ1-3; D ambiguous. Trimming took 5 bases from V and 0 from J, leaving 5 bases between them. The CDR3 spans 13 residues.

This chain uses TRBV6-6 with TRBJ2-7; D tentatively reads TRBD1 or TRBD2 (5 bases each). The germline CDR1 and CDR2 sequences are MNHNY and SVGAGI (reference sequence). The CDR3 is made up of 15 amino acids. V was clipped by 2 bases and J by 6 bases, with 17 bases between them. CDR3 protein: CASSYVITGTCEQYF. CDR3 DNA sequence: TGTGCCAGCAGTTACGTTATTACTGGGACCTGCGAGCAGTACTTC.

In this sample, this clonotype turned up many times. The chain employs TRBV2 and TRBJ1-5; D unclear. Germline V gene sequence: CDR1 SNHLY, CDR2 FYNNEI. V was shortened by 1 base and J by 6 bases, with 16 bases between the two germline ends. The length of the CDR3 is 16 residues. In nucleotides, the CDR3 is TGTGCCAGCAGTGAAGTAGGAGGCGGCCTACGTCAGCCCCAGCATTTT. This encodes CASSEVGGGLRQPQHF. The full variable domain, completed using reference TRBV2 and TRBJ1-5, is EPEVTQTPSHQVTQMGQEVILRCVPISNHLYFYWYRQILGQKVEFLVSFYNNEISEKSEIFDDQFSVERPDGSNFTLKIRSTKLEDSAMYFCASSEVGGGLRQPQHFGDGTRLSIL.

A few counts support this clonotype. The rearrangement joins TRBV12-5 to TRBJ1-1, with 7 positions matching TRBD1. CDR1 is LGHNT and CDR2 is FRNRAP in the germline V gene. This CDR3 has 14 amino acids. V gave up 6 bases and J gave up 4 bases; unmatched junction bases: 8. The CDR3 DNA is TGTGCTAGTGGGAAGACAGGGCCTTTCACTGAAGCTTTCTTT. Residues: CASGKTGPFTEAFF.

The rearrangement joins TRBV19 to TRBJ1-1, with D unclear. The CDR3 runs to 13 residues. V dropped 3 bases and J dropped 5 bases, with 10 bases sitting between them. Per germline, CDR1 LNHDA and CDR2 SQIVND (reference sequence). The CDR3 DNA sequence: TGTGCCAGTAGTATTGGGTCACGTACTGAAGCTTTCTTT. This sequence encodes CASSIGSRTEAFF.

The V and J genes are TRBV7-8 and TRBJ2-1; D unresolved. The germline CDR1 and CDR2 sequences are SGHVS and FQNEAQ. The CDR3 loop spans 11 amino acids. The V gene lost 5 bases and the J gene lost 11 bases, with 10 bases spanning the gap. This chain's CDR3 is CASSAIGKQFF. The DNA of the CDR3 is TGTGCCAGCAGCGCCATAGGTAAGCAGTTCTTC. Together with reference TRBV7-8 and TRBJ2-1, the CDR3 gives the full variable domain: GAGVSQSPRYKVAKRGQDVALRCDPISGHVSLFWYQQALGQGPEFLTYFQNEAQLDKSGLPSDRFFAERPEGSVSTLKIQRTQQEDSAVYLCASSAIGKQFFGPGTRLTVL.